A selection of T cell receptor beta chains follows, all from one sample in a study of blood T cell repertoires in COVID-19. TCRdb's copy holds only in-frame clones and misses some; the assay was immunoSEQ multiplex PCR. The table has 90,000 to 100,000 clones, around 80% seen once. The sequenced material came from peripheral blood. All receptors derive from a man between 65 and 79 years old with acute or convalescent COVID-19. Each CDR3 is given with its conserved first and last residue. A D gene is named only where the DNA matches it firmly. Some rows mark clone size as missing; the rest say once, few, many or name a class of expanded clone.

clone_size j_call cdr3_length d_call v_call cdr3_aa cdr3_nt
. TRBJ1-2 15 . TRBV27 CASSSPGTGNYGYTF TGTGCCAGCAGTTCCCCGGGAACCGGTAACTATGGCTACACCTTC
few TRBJ2-2 17 TRBD2 TRBV19 CASSSGWTSRNTGELFF TGTGCCAGTAGCTCCGGCTGGACTAGTCGGAACACCGGGGAGCTGTTTTTT
. TRBJ1-4 18 TRBD1 TRBV23-1 CASRPPHLRTGCNEKLFF TGCGCCAGCAGACCGCCCCACTTAAGGACAGGGTGTAATGAAAAACTGTTTTTT
. TRBJ1-1 12 . TRBV2 CASRGEVNEAFF TGTGCCAGCAGGGGGGAGGTGAATGAAGCTTTCTTT
few TRBJ2-7 16 . TRBV2 CASSEGSSVFVYEQYF TGTGCCAGCAGTGAAGGGAGTAGCGTATTCGTCTACGAGCAGTACTTC
few TRBJ2-5 16 . TRBV11-2 CASSFLQGFLGETQYF TGTGCCAGCAGCTTCTTACAGGGATTTTTAGGGGAGACCCAGTACTTC
. TRBJ1-5 15 TRBD1 TRBV29-1 CSAPGGGRGNQPQHF TGCAGCGCACCGGGAGGGGGCCGCGGCAATCAGCCCCAGCATTTT
. TRBJ1-2 17 . TRBV6-4 CASSDSSITGYNYGYTF TGTGCCAGCAGTGACTCGTCGATCACAGGGTATAACTATGGCTACACCTTC
few TRBJ2-2 17 TRBD1 TRBV16 CASSHLRGQGNTGELFF TGTGCCAGCAGCCACCTCAGGGGACAGGGGAACACCGGGGAGCTGTTTTTT
. TRBJ2-4 13 . TRBV7-2 CASTGNAKNIQYF TGTGCCAGCACAGGGAACGCCAAAAACATTCAGTACTTC
once TRBJ2-7 18 . TRBV7-9 CASSLEGLGAGKAYEQYF TGTGCCAGCAGCTTAGAGGGACTCGGGGCAGGGAAAGCCTACGAGCAGTACTTC
. TRBJ2-7 17 TRBD1 TRBV28 CASRGQGADRYIYEQYF TGTGCCAGCAGGGGACAGGGGGCGGATCGTTATATATACGAGCAGTACTTC
. TRBJ2-1 12 TRBD1 TRBV4-2 CASSQVVGTAFF TGTGCCAGCAGCCAAGTGGTAGGGACAGCGTTCTTC
. TRBJ1-6 15 . TRBV9 CASSVALGLDSPLHF TGTGCCAGCAGCGTAGCCCTGGGCCTGGATTCACCCCTCCACTTT
. TRBJ1-5 16 . TRBV4-2 CASSTNGQALNQPQHF TGTGCCAGCAGCACAAATGGGCAGGCCCTCAATCAGCCCCAGCATTTT
. TRBJ2-7 17 TRBD2 TRBV5-4 CASSSGLAGALSYEQYF TGTGCCAGCAGCTCCGGACTAGCGGGAGCCTTATCCTACGAGCAGTACTTC
. TRBJ2-7 14 TRBD1 TRBV7-3 CASSTDRESYEQYF TGTGCCAGCAGCACGGACAGGGAGTCCTACGAGCAGTACTTC
. TRBJ2-7 16 TRBD2 TRBV28 CASSSPSGLGGYEQYF TGTGCCAGCAGTTCTCCTAGCGGGCTCGGCGGCTACGAGCAGTACTTC
. TRBJ2-2 17 TRBD1 TRBV5-4 CASSAPRQGWGTGELFF TGTGCCAGCAGCGCCCCTCGACAGGGATGGGGCACCGGGGAGCTGTTTTTT
. TRBJ2-1 13 . TRBV13 CASSLGGGNEQFF TGTGCCAGCAGCTTAGGCGGGGGAAATGAGCAGTTCTTC
. TRBJ2-2 17 TRBD2 TRBV29-1 CSVETLALTTNTGELFF TGCAGCGTTGAAACACTAGCGCTGACGACGAACACCGGGGAGCTGTTTTTT
. TRBJ2-5 14 . TRBV7-2 CASSFRGNQETQYF TGTGCCAGCAGCTTCAGGGGAAACCAAGAGACCCAGTACTTC
. TRBJ2-7 13 . TRBV6-5 CASIGTNEHEQYF TGTGCCAGCATTGGGACAAATGAGCACGAGCAGTACTTC
. TRBJ2-1 13 . TRBV29-1 CSVDPAQTIGQFF TGCAGCGTTGATCCCGCACAAACAATTGGGCAGTTCTTC
. TRBJ2-1 16 . TRBV5-1 CASTLRADSSYNEQFF TGCGCCAGCACCCTCCGAGCGGACAGCTCCTACAATGAGCAGTTCTTC
. TRBJ2-7 14 TRBD1 TRBV15 CATSSRQGAYEQYF TGTGCCACCAGCAGTAGACAGGGGGCCTACGAGCAGTACTTC
. TRBJ1-1 13 . TRBV6-1 CASSEQKHTEAFF TGTGCCAGCAGTGAACAGAAACACACTGAAGCTTTCTTT
. TRBJ2-7 14 TRBD2 TRBV27 CASSLSPGGYEQYF TGTGCCAGCAGTTTATCCCCGGGAGGCTACGAGCAGTACTTC
many TRBJ1-4 15 . TRBV27 CASSFSVQSNEKLFF TGTGCCAGCAGTTTCTCGGTACAGTCTAATGAAAAACTGTTTTTT
. TRBJ2-1 16 TRBD2 TRBV19 CASSLSHLAGYNEQFF TGTGCCAGTAGCTTATCCCATCTAGCGGGGTACAATGAGCAGTTCTTC
. TRBJ1-5 15 . TRBV5-1 CASSLEGASYQPQHF TGCGCCAGCAGCTTGGAAGGGGCCAGTTATCAGCCCCAGCATTTT
. TRBJ2-7 13 TRBD2 TRBV11-2 CASSLEFRGSEYF TGTGCCAGCAGCTTAGAGTTTCGCGGGAGTGAGTACTTC
. TRBJ2-7 14 . TRBV11-2 CASSLTPQGSEQYF TGTGCCAGCAGCTTAACCCCCCAGGGCTCCGAGCAGTACTTC
. TRBJ2-1 16 TRBD1 TRBV5-1 CASSLVGDRDYNEQFF TGCGCCAGCAGCTTGGTTGGGGACAGAGACTACAATGAGCAGTTCTTC
. TRBJ1-4 10 . TRBV7-7 CASSLPGMGF TGTGCTAGCAGCTTACCGGGGATGGGTTTT
many TRBJ2-1 12 . TRBV6-5 CASRGLLSEQFF TGTGCCAGCAGGGGCCTCCTGTCTGAGCAGTTCTTC
. TRBJ2-5 13 . TRBV27 CASSFSGEETQYF TGTGCCAGCAGTTTCTCAGGGGAGGAGACCCAGTACTTC
. TRBJ1-3 17 . TRBV3-1/TRBV3-2 CASSHPGLSVSGNTIYF TGTGCCAGCAGCCACCCGGGACTTTCTGTCTCTGGAAACACCATATATTTT
. TRBJ1-2 14 TRBD1 TRBV11-2 CASSLGTGDYGYTF TGTGCCAGCAGCCTAGGGACAGGGGACTATGGCTACACCTTC